Detailed here is one T cell receptor (beta chain). This record belongs to a study of blood T cell repertoires in COVID-19. As for the study in general: There were acute and convalescent COVID-19 samples, and they came from the United States, Italy and Spain. The analysed material was cDNA or gDNA that came from T cells, B-cell-depleted T cells, or PBMCs.

In the authors' methods: It was from reference gene primer amplification that nucleated cell counts were estimated. TCRdb's table, derived via immunoSEQ multiplex PCR, lists solely in-frame clones and lacks some. Clone size and the V and J calls come from that table; the DNA yielded D and trimming. Here the sample spans about 240,000 clones, roughly 80% being singletons. Trimming at V came to 8 bases and at J to 7 bases, leaving 7 bases not matched to a gene. The CDR3 spans 12 residues. In germline, CDR1 is LGHDT, CDR2 YNNKEL (reference sequence). The V and J genes are TRBV3-1 (or the pseudogene TRBV3-2) and TRBJ2-7; TRBD2 matches 8 bases. The clonotype originates from a woman at least 80 years old with acute or convalescent COVID-19. Sequencing input: peripheral blood. CDR3 in DNA: TGTGCCAGCCAGGCGGGGGGACGGGAGCAGTACTTC. Protein: CASQAGGREQYF.